This entry describes one T cell receptor beta chain. Seattle's cohort entered during active infection and was followed longitudinally. Germline trimming cut 4 bases from V and 0 bases from J; bases unmatched to any gene: 2. The CDR3 consists of 14 residues. Germline V gene sequence: CDR1 LGHDT, CDR2 YNNKEL (reference sequence). These data belong to a study of blood T cell repertoires in COVID-19. Study at large: PBMCs, B-cell-depleted T cells, or T cells provided the cDNA or gDNA that made up the material.

Generated by immunoSEQ multiplex PCR, the TCRdb table keeps only in-frame clones and is missing some. The sample has 65,000 to 95,000 clones; about 89% are singletons. The specimen was peripheral blood. The sequence was obtained from a man in his forties or fifties with COVID-19, enrolled during active disease. This chain joins TRBV3-1 (or the pseudogene TRBV3-2) and TRBJ2-5; 7 bases map to TRBD2. This chain's CDR3 is CASSPGGNQETQYF. The DNA of the CDR3 is TGTGCCAGCAGCCCCGGGGGGAACCAAGAGACCCAGTACTTC.